This is a list of T cell receptor beta chains from one sample in a study of human T cells and chemical hapten exposure. TCRdb re-derived calls from the RACE reads in MiXCR, one entry per CDR3 protein. The sample carries approximately 370,000 distinct CDR3 sequences, about 5% recorded once. The sequenced sample was whole blood, obtained in connection with sensitization to the hapten diphenylcyclopropenone (DPC). The source is a woman aged 18-29 years with alopecia areata. Some clones in this sample may be carry-over from other donors' samples. Both conserved end residues are part of each CDR3. Each record gives: J gene, clone size, V gene, D gene, CDR3 protein, CDR3 DNA. D genes are given only for firm matches. Clone size is not always given. Where it is, it says once, few, many or a class for expanded clones.

TRBJ2-7 NA TRBV18 NA CASSPRGVAYEQYF TGTGCCAGCTCACCACGCGGGGTGGCCTACGAGCAGTACTTC
TRBJ1-5 many TRBV20-1 NA CSATDRGASNQPQHF TGCAGTGCAACCGATCGGGGGGCGAGCAATCAGCCCCAGCATTTT
TRBJ2-7 NA TRBV12-3/TRBV12-4 TRBD2 CASSSGTSGAYEQYF TGTGCCAGCAGTTCGGGGACTAGCGGGGCCTACGAGCAGTACTTC
TRBJ1-6 NA TRBV28 TRBD1 CASRGPGQGRRNSPLHF TGTGCCAGCAGGGGACCGGGACAGGGGCGGCGGAATTCACCCCTCCACTTT
TRBJ2-2 many TRBV19 NA CASSIDLDRWRTGELFF TGTGCCAGTAGTATAGATCTTGACAGGTGGCGAACCGGGGAGCTGTTTTTT
TRBJ1-5 many TRBV29-1 TRBD1 CSVDPMDRGNQPQHF TGCAGCGTTGATCCCATGGACAGGGGCAATCAGCCCCAGCATTTT
TRBJ2-5 many TRBV12-3/TRBV12-4 NA CASTSPVGETQYF TGTGCCAGCACTTCTCCGGTCGGGGAGACCCAGTACTTC
TRBJ2-1 many TRBV24-1 NA CATSAPGGVPYNEQFF TGTGCCACCAGTGCCCCCGGCGGGGTGCCCTACAATGAGCAGTTCTTC
TRBJ1-1 few TRBV20-1 NA CSAYTSMNTEAFF TGCAGTGCTTATACATCTATGAACACTGAAGCTTTCTTT
TRBJ2-1 few TRBV29-1 TRBD2 CSVEASGGAQYEQFF TGCAGCGTTGAGGCTAGCGGGGGGGCTCAGTATGAGCAGTTCTTC
TRBJ1-3 NA TRBV6-6 TRBD1 CASSFDRASGNTIYF TGTGCCAGCAGCTTCGACAGGGCCTCTGGAAACACCATATATTTT
TRBJ1-1 NA TRBV4-3 NA CASSQARNTEAFF TGCGCCAGCAGCCAAGCACGGAACACTGAAGCTTTCTTT
TRBJ1-1 few TRBV2 NA CASTGDINTEAFF TGTGCCAGCACGGGGGATATAAACACTGAAGCTTTCTTT
TRBJ1-5 few TRBV6-2/TRBV6-3 TRBD1 CASSPGTGPSNQPQHF TGTGCCAGCAGTCCAGGGACAGGTCCCAGCAATCAGCCCCAGCATTTT
TRBJ2-3 NA TRBV6-5 TRBD2 CASSRTSDTQYF TGTGCCAGCAGTAGGACTAGTGATACGCAGTATTTT
TRBJ1-4 few TRBV7-9 TRBD1 CASSEDRGRNEKLFF TGTGCCAGCAGCGAGGACAGGGGGCGAAATGAAAAACTGTTTTTT
TRBJ2-1 many TRBV5-1 NA CASSLNQGTYNEQFF TGCGCCAGCAGCTTGAATCAGGGGACCTACAATGAGCAGTTCTTC
TRBJ2-2 few TRBV6-5 NA CASNLYGTGELFF TGTGCCAGCAATTTGTACGGGACCGGGGAGCTGTTTTTT
TRBJ1-3 many TRBV6-2/TRBV6-3 NA CASIQHGSGNTIYF TGTGCCAGCATTCAACATGGATCTGGAAACACCATATATTTT
TRBJ1-6 NA TRBV20-1 TRBD1 CSARDRGTGSEPLHF TGCAGTGCTAGAGATCGAGGGACAGGGTCTGAACCCCTCCACTTT
TRBJ1-1 many TRBV3-1 NA CASSQDEGLQAFF TGTGCCAGCAGCCAAGATGAGGGGCTTCAAGCTTTCTTT
TRBJ2-5 NA TRBV13 TRBD2 CASSPSGGWKETQYF TGTGCCAGCAGCCCTAGCGGGGGGTGGAAAGAGACCCAGTACTTC
TRBJ1-6 few TRBV7-2 NA CASRYRVGNSPLHF TGTGCCAGCAGATACAGGGTGGGAAATTCACCCCTCCACTTT
TRBJ2-5 NA TRBV6-5 NA CASSRQSGAEETQYF TGTGCCAGCAGCCGGCAAAGTGGGGCGGAAGAGACCCAGTACTTC
TRBJ2-5 few TRBV12-3/TRBV12-4 TRBD1 CASSLDRGRRQETQYF TGTGCCAGCAGTTTAGACAGGGGACGGCGACAAGAGACCCAGTACTTC
TRBJ2-1 NA TRBV6-1 TRBD2 CASIALAGGSYNEQFF TGTGCCAGCATCGCACTAGCGGGGGGTTCCTACAATGAGCAGTTCTTC
TRBJ1-2 many TRBV2 NA CASSVSGTYGYTF TGTGCCAGCAGTGTCTCAGGGACCTATGGCTACACCTTC
TRBJ2-3 many TRBV4-2 TRBD2 CPGTSGGGTDTQYF TGTCCCGGGACTAGCGGGGGAGGCACAGATACGCAGTATTTT
TRBJ1-1 NA TRBV12-3/TRBV12-4 NA CASSPGRQITEAFF TGTGCCAGCAGTCCGGGACGGCAGATCACTGAAGCTTTCTTT
TRBJ1-1 few TRBV3-1 NA CASSPTGGETLNTEAFF TGTGCCAGCAGCCCCACGGGGGGGGAAACTTTGAACACTGAAGCTTTCTTT
TRBJ1-1 many TRBV20-1 NA CSARDGTGIAIRAFF TGCAGTGCTAGAGATGGAACCGGGATCGCAATTCGGGCTTTCTTT
TRBJ2-3 many TRBV6-5 TRBD1 CASSRDRGRTDTQYF TGTGCCAGCAGCCGCGACAGGGGGCGCACAGATACGCAGTATTTT
TRBJ2-3 few TRBV6-2/TRBV6-3 TRBD2 CASSGGLLTDTQYF TGTGCCAGCAGTGGGGGACTACTCACAGATACGCAGTATTTT
TRBJ2-1 many TRBV28 TRBD2 CASSLSELAGGGEQFF TGTGCCAGCAGTTTATCAGAACTAGCGGGGGGAGGGGAGCAGTTCTTC
TRBJ2-3 many TRBV4-3 NA CASSPTTGSSTDTQYF TGCGCCAGCAGCCCCACAACCGGATCTAGCACAGATACGCAGTATTTT
TRBJ1-6 NA TRBV27 NA CASSLYGGDSPLHF TGTGCCAGCAGTTTATATGGGGGTGATTCACCCCTCCACTTT
TRBJ1-1 few TRBV2 NA CASSTDRSLAFF TGTGCCAGCAGTACAGACAGGTCTCTAGCTTTCTTT
TRBJ2-1 NA TRBV2 TRBD2 CASSTSGGAFYNEQFF TGTGCCAGCAGTACTAGCGGGGGGGCCTTCTACAATGAGCAGTTCTTC
TRBJ2-5 few TRBV24-1 NA CATSDLINPETQYF TGTGCCACCAGTGATTTGATCAACCCAGAGACCCAGTACTTC
TRBJ1-2 NA TRBV27 NA CASSRSPIRHDGYTF TGTGCCAGCAGTCGCTCCCCCATTCGACACGATGGCTACACCTTC
TRBJ2-1 NA TRBV5-1 TRBD2 CASMGSGGPTYNEQFF TGCGCCAGCATGGGTAGCGGGGGGCCAACCTACAATGAGCAGTTCTTC
TRBJ2-7 NA TRBV7-2 TRBD2 CASSQRSGTIDYEQYF TGTGCCAGCAGCCAAAGGTCCGGGACTATTGATTACGAGCAGTACTTC
TRBJ2-7 NA TRBV12-3/TRBV12-4 NA CASSPAGQILTYEQYF TGTGCCAGCAGCCCGGCAGGCCAGATCCTAACCTACGAGCAGTACTTC
TRBJ1-2 many TRBV20-1 TRBD1 CSARPGTDGPYGYTF TGCAGTGCCCGCCCGGGGACAGATGGGCCTTATGGCTACACCTTC
TRBJ1-1 few TRBV4-1 TRBD1 CASSQDQGAWTEAFF TGCGCCAGCAGCCAAGATCAGGGGGCTTGGACTGAAGCTTTCTTT
TRBJ1-2 few TRBV7-9 TRBD1 CASSLFGQVNYGYTF TGTGCCAGCAGCTTATTCGGACAGGTGAACTATGGCTACACCTTC
TRBJ1-1 many TRBV12-3/TRBV12-4 NA CASSLAGTEAFF TGTGCCAGCAGTTTGGCGGGGACTGAAGCTTTCTTT
TRBJ2-2 few TRBV6-5 TRBD1 CASNPSLQGPTGELFF TGTGCCAGCAACCCATCCTTACAGGGGCCCACCGGGGAGCTGTTTTTT
TRBJ1-2 few TRBV6-5 NA CASSYVWTDNNYGYTF TGTGCCAGCAGTTACGTCTGGACAGATAATAACTATGGCTACACCTTC
TRBJ1-1 many TRBV10-3 NA CAISDGFAYEAFF TGTGCCATCAGTGATGGGTTTGCATATGAAGCTTTCTTT